This entry lists 32 T cell receptor beta chains sequenced from one sample in a study of cytomegalovirus exposure and HLA in healthy donors (dated by TCRdb to about 2017). The library was prepared using the immunoSEQ multiplex PCR assay. The multiplex PCR relied on a mix of 60 forward primers for TCR Vbeta segments and 13 reverse primers for TCR Jbeta segments. Drawn from immuneACCESS, this table holds only the in-frame rearrangements with V and J called that TCRdb kept. Clones are partly lost; checked studies trace under half to an unresolved V gene and leave the rest unexplained. The sample profile shows about 130,000 clones; 75% to 90% of them were found once. The top ten clones comprise 3% to 4% of the sample. Specimen: PBMCs. The receptors stem from a woman aged 35 to 49 in good health and CMV-seronegative.

This chain connects TRBV28 to TRBJ1-1; 8 bases match TRBD1. The CDR3 length is 14 residues. Unmatched junction bases numbered 17, after V lost 6 bases and J lost 14 bases. CDR1 and CDR2 from the germline V gene are MDHEN and SYDVKM. The CDR3 nucleotides are TGTGCCAGCAGGCCCCGGTCCCAGGGGGCGATTAAGTTCTTT. Translated, it gives CASRPRSQGAIKFF.

The genes are TRBV1 and TRBJ2-1; the tabulated D call, TRBD2, remains unverified against the DNA. TRBV1 is assigned pseudogene status. The length of the CDR3 is 17 residues. In DNA, the CDR3 is TGCACCAGCAGCCAACGGACTAGCGGGAGGGCCTCTGGCGAGCAGTTCTTC. Protein sequence: CTSSQRTSGRASGEQFF.

This sequence joins TRBV7-2 and TRBJ2-7; 10 bases agree with TRBD1. Germline V gene data show CDR1 as SGHTA and CDR2 as FQGNSA. The CDR3 contains 14 residues. J was trimmed by 3 bases and V by 5 bases; bases with no gene match: 4. CDR3 sequence: CASSLRDRGYEQYF. The CDR3 region has the DNA TGTGCCAGCAGCCTCCGGGACAGGGGCTACGAGCAGTACTTC. The entire variable domain, with the rest obtained from reference TRBV7-2 and TRBJ2-7, is as follows: GAGVSQSPSNKVTEKGKDVELRCDPISGHTALYWYRQSLGQGLEFLIYFQGNSAPDKSGLPSDRFSAERTGGSVSTLTIQRTQQEDSAVYLCASSLRDRGYEQYFGPGTRLTVT.

The table lists this clone with a count of one. V is TRBV19 and J is TRBJ2-3; 8 nucleotides match TRBD1. The germline gives CDR1 LNHDA, CDR2 SQIVND (reference sequence). The V gene end was trimmed by 6 bases and the J gene end by 4 bases; junction bases not matched to a gene: 6. This CDR3 is 14 amino acids long. The chain's CDR3 is CASRLTGVADTQYF. CDR3 nucleotide sequence: TGTGCCAGTAGATTGACAGGGGTAGCAGATACGCAGTATTTT.

V usage is TRBV5-1 and J usage is TRBJ2-7; no firm D call. The CDR3 covers 14 residues. Germline-derived CDR1 and CDR2 are SGHRS and YFSETQ. V was pared by 0 bases and J by 0 bases, with 7 bases between. The DNA of the CDR3 is TGCGCCAGCAGCTTGGGGCACAGCTCCTACGAGCAGTACTTC. This translates into CASSLGHSSYEQYF.

The chain carries TRBV7-9 and TRBJ1-4, with unresolved D. V shed 1 base and J shed 14 bases, with 11 bases lying between them. Germline loops: CDR1 SEHNR, CDR2 FQNEAQ (reference sequence). The CDR3 sequence is 12 residues long. The CDR3 spells CASSLDLEALFF. The CDR3 DNA reads TGTGCCAGCAGCTTAGACCTCGAGGCCCTGTTTTTT.

V usage is TRBV7-9 and J usage is TRBJ2-5; 7 bases agree with TRBD2. The CDR3 totals 17 residues. The germline CDR1 and CDR2 sequences are SEHNR and FQNEAQ (reference sequence). The V segment lost 5 bases and the J segment 5 bases; nucleotides outside the gene matches: 17. CDR3 in amino acids: CASSPMTGTTTRETQYF. The CDR3 DNA reads as TGTGCCAGCAGCCCAATGACCGGGACTACCACAAGGGAGACCCAGTACTTC.

This clone was detected a few times. This specimen includes other DNA sequences encoding the same CDR3. The chain has TRBV6-5 and TRBJ2-5, with D perhaps matching TRBD2 (6 bases). The germline CDR1 and CDR2 sequences are MNHEY and SVGAGI. The CDR3 consists of 14 residues. Deletions cut 4 bases from V and 2 bases from J, with 11 bases between. Here the CDR3 reads CASSSGGGQETQYF. The CDR3 DNA reads as TGTGCCAGCAGTTCGGGCGGAGGGCAAGAGACCCAGTACTTC.

The chain is built from TRBV7-2 and TRBJ2-7; 7 nucleotides agree with TRBD2. The CDR3 loop spans 14 amino acids. The germline gives CDR1 SGHTA, CDR2 FQGNSA. The V segment lost 1 base and the J segment 2 bases; nucleotides outside the gene matches: 2. The CDR3 DNA reads TGTGCCAGCAGCTTAGGACTAGCCGCCTACGAGCAGTACTTC. Its translation: CASSLGLAAYEQYF. Using reference TRBV7-2 and TRBJ2-7 for the parts outside the CDR3, the full variable domain is GAGVSQSPSNKVTEKGKDVELRCDPISGHTALYWYRQSLGQGLEFLIYFQGNSAPDKSGLPSDRFSAERTGGSVSTLTIQRTQQEDSAVYLCASSLGLAAYEQYFGPGTRLTVT.

The chain has TRBV14 and TRBJ2-3; TRBD1 matches at 7 bases. With 6 bases clipped from V and 2 bases from J, the junction kept 2 bases outside the gene matches. The germline V gene encodes CDR1 SGHDN and CDR2 FVKESK. The CDR3 totals 13 residues. The CDR3 is CASRTGITDTQYF. The CDR3 DNA reads as TGTGCCAGCAGGACAGGGATCACAGATACGCAGTATTTT.

The CDR3: CASSLETGNTGELFF. CDR3 nucleotide sequence: TGTGCCAGCAGCTTGGAGACAGGGAACACCGGGGAGCTGTTTTTT. The genes are TRBV5-4 and TRBJ2-2; D possibly corresponds to TRBD1 (6 bases). The germline gives CDR1 SGHNT, CDR2 YYREEE (reference sequence). The CDR3 covers 15 residues. The ends were cut back, 0 bases at V and 1 base at J, with 7 bases in the middle.

The rearrangement links TRBV5-1 to TRBJ1-3, with 7 bases that match TRBD1. J gave up 4 bases and V 3 bases, and 7 bases lay outside the gene matches. The CDR3 is 15 residues long. Looked up from germline, CDR1 is SGHRS and CDR2 is YFSETQ. The CDR3 DNA sequence: TGCGCCAGCAGCTACTCCGGGACAGCCGGAAACACCATATATTTT. This translates into CASSYSGTAGNTIYF.

This clone was seen once. The V gene is TRBV2, the J gene TRBJ2-7, with 9 nucleotides matching TRBD1. This CDR3 has 14 residues. V dropped 6 bases and J dropped 3; count of bases not matched to a gene: 6. Germline V gene data show CDR1 as SNHLY and CDR2 as FYNNEI. The CDR3 DNA is TGTGCCAGCAGGATACGGGACAGGGTCTACGAGCAGTACTTC. This encodes CASRIRDRVYEQYF. Complete variable domain (other parts from reference TRBV2 and TRBJ2-7): EPEVTQTPSHQVTQMGQEVILRCVPISNHLYFYWYRQILGQKVEFLVSFYNNEISEKSEIFDDQFSVERPDGSNFTLKIRSTKLEDSAMYFCASRIRDRVYEQYFGPGTRLTVT.

The rearrangement uses TRBV28 and TRBJ2-1; 9 bases are a match to TRBD2. The germline V gene has CDR1 MDHEN and CDR2 SYDVKM. J lost 5 bases, V lost 2 bases, and 10 bases had no gene match. The CDR3 totals 17 residues. CDR3 amino acids: CASSLAGGGVGHNEQFF. CDR3 nucleotides: TGTGCCAGCAGTTTAGCGGGAGGGGGTGTGGGGCACAATGAGCAGTTCTTC.

The chain carries TRBV4-2 and TRBJ1-1; the D is unclear. In germline, CDR1 is LGHNA, CDR2 YNFKEQ. The CDR3 runs 15 residues. V was trimmed by 4 bases and J by 0 bases, leaving 12 bases between them. The CDR3 coding sequence is TGTGCCAGCAGCCCCCCCGAGCGCATGAACACTGAAGCTTTCTTT. It codes for CASSPPERMNTEAFF.

This rearrangement joins TRBV7-8 to TRBJ2-5, with TRBD2 matching over 8 bases. With 1 base clipped from V and 0 bases from J, the junction kept 1 base outside the gene matches. The CDR3 sequence is 15 residues long. Germline CDR1 SGHVS, CDR2 FQNEAQ. CDR3 sequence reads: CASSLVGGDQETQYF. The CDR3 DNA reads TGTGCCAGCAGCTTAGTCGGGGGGGACCAAGAGACCCAGTACTTC.

The chain recombines TRBV25-1 with TRBJ2-7, with 8 nucleotides matching TRBD1. CDR1 and CDR2 from the germline V gene are MGHDK and SYGVNS. The CDR3 extends over 14 amino acids. The V gene end was trimmed by 2 bases and the J gene end by 6 bases; junction bases not matched to a gene: 6. The chain's CDR3 is CASSEGGRGPEQYF. In DNA form, the CDR3 reads TGTGCCAGCAGTGAAGGTGGCAGGGGGCCCGAGCAGTACTTC.

This chain joins TRBV9 and TRBJ1-2, with a possible D match to TRBD1 (5 bases). In germline, CDR1 is SGDLS, CDR2 YYNGEE. The CDR3 is 13 residues long. With 0 bases removed from V and 8 bases from J, the gap between germline ends came to 11 bases. CDR3 protein: CASSVDGGRGYTF. The CDR3 region has the DNA TGTGCCAGCAGCGTAGACGGGGGGAGAGGCTACACCTTC.

The rearrangement joins TRBV27 to TRBJ2-7; the match to TRBD1 covers 10 bases. Germline assignment: CDR1 MNHEY and CDR2 SMNVEV (reference sequence). V lost 4 bases to trimming and J lost 6 bases; unmatched junction nucleotides: 3. This CDR3 region has 13 residues. CDR3 amino acids: CASSWTGGGEQYF. The DNA for the CDR3 is TGTGCCAGCAGTTGGACAGGGGGAGGCGAGCAGTACTTC.

In its sample, this clone was seen a few times. V usage is TRBV4-3 and J usage is TRBJ1-5; D ambiguous. The V end lost 1 base, the J end lost 7 bases, and 8 bases lay between the germline ends. The CDR3 is made up of 13 amino acids. Germline CDR1 reads LGHNA; CDR2 reads YSLEER. The CDR3 bases are TGCGCCAGCAGCCAAGGAGGAAACCAGCCCCAGCATTTT. Its translation: CASSQGGNQPQHF.

The DNA for the CDR3 is TGTGCCAGCAGACGGAGGTACACTAGCACAGATACGCAGTATTTT. This gives the protein CASRRRYTSTDTQYF. The genes are TRBV5-6 and TRBJ2-3, with D tentatively TRBD2 (5 bases). Germline loops: CDR1 SGHDT, CDR2 YYEEEE. Trimming removed 5 bases at V and 0 bases at J, with 13 bases between. The CDR3 is 15 residues long.

J is TRBJ1-1 and V is TRBV7-3; possible D gene TRBD1, 6 bases. Trimming removed 2 bases at V and 7 bases at J, with 20 bases between. The CDR3 runs to 16 residues. The germline CDR1 and CDR2 sequences are SGHTA and FQGTGA. The CDR3 DNA sequence: TGTGCCAGCAGCTTACGCCCCGGCTCCGAGACAGGTGAAGCTTTCTTT. This gives the protein CASSLRPGSETGEAFF. Together with reference TRBV7-3 and TRBJ1-1, the CDR3 gives the full variable domain: GAGVSQTPSNKVTEKGKYVELRCDPISGHTALYWYRQSLGQGPEFLIYFQGTGAADDSGLPNDRFFAVRPEGSVSTLKIQRTERGDSAVYLCASSLRPGSETGEAFFGQGTRLTVV.

In its sample, this clone was seen a few times. The rearrangement uses TRBV6-5 and TRBJ1-1; TRBD1 aligns across 9 bases. With V trimmed by 8 bases and J by 1 base, 2 bases remained unmatched. The CDR3 spans 13 residues. CDR1 is MNHEY, CDR2 SVGAGI, per germline. This chain's CDR3 is CASYRGRNTEAFF. The CDR3 DNA reads TGTGCCAGCTACAGGGGGCGGAACACTGAAGCTTTCTTT.

This clone was seen just once. The rearrangement joins TRBV9 to TRBJ2-3; 12 nucleotides align to TRBD2. The CDR3 sequence is 16 residues long. Germline trimming cut 4 bases from V and 1 base from J; bases unmatched to any gene: 4. Germline V gene data show CDR1 as SGDLS and CDR2 as YYNGEE. The CDR3 nucleotides are TGTGCCAGCAGCCTCCGGACTAGCGGGGGCACAGATACGCAGTATTTT. This encodes CASSLRTSGGTDTQYF.

The chain uses TRBV4-1 and TRBJ2-1; 8 bases are a match to TRBD1. With 3 bases clipped from V and 5 bases from J, the junction kept 9 bases outside the gene matches. Germline V gene sequence: CDR1 MGHRA, CDR2 YSYEKL. The CDR3 has 16 amino acids. The CDR3 loop reads CASSHPTGTGNNEQFF. Written as DNA, the CDR3 is TGCGCCAGCAGCCATCCCACCGGGACAGGAAACAATGAGCAGTTCTTC.

This chain connects TRBV11-2 to TRBJ2-2, with 7 positions matching TRBD2. The CDR3 consists of 17 residues. Germline V gene lookup returns CDR1 SGHAT and CDR2 FQNNGV. V lost 0 bases to trimming and J lost 2 bases; unmatched junction nucleotides: 6. The chain's CDR3 is CASSLDASGANTGELFF. The DNA for the CDR3 is TGTGCCAGCAGCTTAGATGCCAGCGGGGCAAACACCGGGGAGCTGTTTTTT.

J is TRBJ1-1 and V is TRBV9; D unresolved. This CDR3 has 15 amino acids. Germline lookup yields CDR1 SGDLS and CDR2 YYNGEE. Deletions cut 1 base from V and 3 bases from J, with 13 bases between. CDR3 DNA sequence: TGTGCCAGCAGCGTACAAGTTGAGGGTTACACTGAAGCTTTCTTT. It codes for CASSVQVEGYTEAFF.

This chain links TRBV2 with TRBJ1-6; possible D gene TRBD1, 5 bases. CDR3 size: 14 residues. Germline CDR1 is SNHLY and CDR2 is FYNNEI. Trimming stripped 10 bases from V and 6 bases from J, with 16 bases between. In DNA, the CDR3 is TGTGCCACCGGGATCCGGGGGTTTAATTCACCCCTCCACTTT. This encodes CATGIRGFNSPLHF.

The rearrangement uses TRBV7-2 and TRBJ2-7, with 10 bases lining up with TRBD2. The CDR3 consists of 15 residues. Germline-derived CDR1 and CDR2 are SGHTA and FQGNSA. V lost 5 bases and J lost 5; bases outside the gene matches: 9. CDR3 protein: CASSPTSGSTNEQYF. In nucleotides, the CDR3 is TGTGCCAGCAGCCCGACTAGCGGGTCTACGAACGAGCAGTACTTC.

The chain links TRBV5-1 to TRBJ2-7, with D perhaps matching TRBD1 (5 bases). The germline gives CDR1 SGHRS, CDR2 YFSETQ. Trimming took 4 bases from V and 8 from J, leaving 13 bases between them. This CDR3 is 12 amino acids long. The CDR3 protein is CASSPDSSQQYF. In DNA form, the CDR3 reads TGCGCCAGCAGCCCCGACAGCTCCCAGCAGTACTTC.

The chain carries TRBV15 and TRBJ2-7, with D tentatively TRBD2 (5 bases). The CDR3 has 15 residues. V lost 0 bases, J lost 2 bases, and 11 bases lay in between. Per the germline V gene, CDR1 is LNHNV and CDR2 is YYDKDF (reference sequence). In DNA form, the CDR3 reads TGTGCCACCAGCAGAGATTACGGGAAACCCTACGAGCAGTACTTC. Its protein product is CATSRDYGKPYEQYF.

CDR3 nucleotide sequence: TGTGCCAGCAGCTTAGGGGTAGTTTATGGCTACACCTTC. Its protein product is CASSLGVVYGYTF. This chain uses TRBV13 with TRBJ1-2; unclear D gene. Germline assignment: CDR1 PRHDT and CDR2 FYEKMQ (reference sequence). Trimming cost V 0 bases and J 5 bases, with 7 bases left between them. This CDR3 contains 13 residues.